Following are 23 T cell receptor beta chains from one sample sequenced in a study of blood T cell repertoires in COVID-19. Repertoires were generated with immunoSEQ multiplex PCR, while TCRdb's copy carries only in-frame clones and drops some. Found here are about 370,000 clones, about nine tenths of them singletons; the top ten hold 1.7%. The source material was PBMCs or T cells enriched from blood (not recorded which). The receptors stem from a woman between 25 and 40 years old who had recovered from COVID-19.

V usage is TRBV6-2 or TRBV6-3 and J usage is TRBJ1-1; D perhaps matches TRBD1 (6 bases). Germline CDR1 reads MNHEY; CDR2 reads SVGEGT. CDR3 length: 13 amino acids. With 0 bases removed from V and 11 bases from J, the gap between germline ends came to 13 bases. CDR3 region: CASSYSETGMAFF. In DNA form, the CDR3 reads TGTGCCAGCAGTTACTCCGAAACAGGGATGGCTTTCTTT.

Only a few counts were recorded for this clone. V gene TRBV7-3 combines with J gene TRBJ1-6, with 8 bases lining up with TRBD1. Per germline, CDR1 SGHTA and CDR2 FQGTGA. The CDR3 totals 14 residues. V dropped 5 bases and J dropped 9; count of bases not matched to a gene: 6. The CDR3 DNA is TGTGCCAGCAGCCCCGGACAGGGTAGTTCACCCCTCCACTTT. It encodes CASSPGQGSSPLHF.

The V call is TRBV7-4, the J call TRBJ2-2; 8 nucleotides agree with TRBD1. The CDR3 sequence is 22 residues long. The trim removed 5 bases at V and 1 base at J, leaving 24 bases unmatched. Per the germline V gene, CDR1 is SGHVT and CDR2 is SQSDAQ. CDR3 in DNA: TGTGCCAGCAGCCCGGGGGTGGTGGCAGGGGGCGCTCTACTAGGGAACACCGGGGAGCTGTTTTTT. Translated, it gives CASSPGVVAGGALLGNTGELFF. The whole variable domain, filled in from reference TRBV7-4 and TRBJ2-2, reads GAGVSQSPRYKVAKRGRDVALRCDSISGHVTLYWYRQTLGQGSEVLTYSQSDAQRDKSGRPSGRFSAERPERSVSTLKIQRTEQGDSAVYLCASSPGVVAGGALLGNTGELFFGEGSRLTVL.

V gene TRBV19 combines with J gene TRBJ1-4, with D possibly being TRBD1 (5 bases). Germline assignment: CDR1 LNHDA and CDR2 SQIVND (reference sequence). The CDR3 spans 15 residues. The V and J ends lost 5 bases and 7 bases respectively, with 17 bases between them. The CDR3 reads CASSDGTPGGEKLFF. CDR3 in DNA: TGTGCCAGTAGTGACGGGACTCCGGGTGGTGAAAAACTGTTTTTT.

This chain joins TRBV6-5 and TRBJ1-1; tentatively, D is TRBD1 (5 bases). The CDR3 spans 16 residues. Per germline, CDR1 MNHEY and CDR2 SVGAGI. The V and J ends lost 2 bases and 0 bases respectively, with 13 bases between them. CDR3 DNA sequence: TGTGCCAGCAGTTACCCCAAACAGGTAATGAACACTGAAGCTTTCTTT. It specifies CASSYPKQVMNTEAFF.

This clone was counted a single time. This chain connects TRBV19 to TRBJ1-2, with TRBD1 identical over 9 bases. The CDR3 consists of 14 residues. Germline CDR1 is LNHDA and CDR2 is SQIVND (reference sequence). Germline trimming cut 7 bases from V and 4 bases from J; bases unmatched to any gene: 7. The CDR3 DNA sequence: TGTGCCAGTATCGCCCAGGGACAGGGCTATGGCTACACCTTC. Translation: CASIAQGQGYGYTF.

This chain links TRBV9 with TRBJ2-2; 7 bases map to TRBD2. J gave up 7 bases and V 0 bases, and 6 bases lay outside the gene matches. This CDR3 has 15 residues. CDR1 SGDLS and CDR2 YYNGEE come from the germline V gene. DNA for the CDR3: TGTGCCAGCAGCGTAGCCGGGAGGCGGAACGGGGAGCTGTTTTTT. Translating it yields CASSVAGRRNGELFF.

DNA for the CDR3: TGTGCCAGCAGCTTAGACTACCGGGCCGCCAATGAAAAACTGTTTTTT. It codes for CASSLDYRAANEKLFF. The chain employs TRBV5-4 and TRBJ1-4, with no clear D. The V end lost 2 bases, the J end lost 5 bases, and 16 bases lay between the germline ends. CDR3 length: 16 amino acids. Germline CDR1 SGHNT, CDR2 YYREEE (reference sequence).

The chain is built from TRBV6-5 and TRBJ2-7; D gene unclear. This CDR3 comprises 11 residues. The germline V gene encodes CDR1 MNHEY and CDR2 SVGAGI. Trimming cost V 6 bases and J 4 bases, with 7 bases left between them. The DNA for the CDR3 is TGTGCCAGCAGCGACACTTACGAGCAGTACTTC. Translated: CASSDTYEQYF.

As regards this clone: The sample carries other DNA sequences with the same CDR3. CDR3 bases: TGCGCCAGCAGCTTCCCAGGCACAGATACGCAGTATTTT. Its protein product is CASSFPGTDTQYF. V and J are TRBV5-1 and TRBJ2-3; D is undetermined. Germline assignment: CDR1 SGHRS and CDR2 YFSETQ. The CDR3 length is 13 residues. V shed 2 bases and J shed 1 base, with 5 bases lying between them.

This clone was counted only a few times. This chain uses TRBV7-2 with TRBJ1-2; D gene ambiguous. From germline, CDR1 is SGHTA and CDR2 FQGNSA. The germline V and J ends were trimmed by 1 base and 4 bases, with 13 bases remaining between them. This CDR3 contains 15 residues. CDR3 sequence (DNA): TGTGCCAGCAGCTTAGTAATCGATAGTCCCTATGGCTACACCTTC. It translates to CASSLVIDSPYGYTF.

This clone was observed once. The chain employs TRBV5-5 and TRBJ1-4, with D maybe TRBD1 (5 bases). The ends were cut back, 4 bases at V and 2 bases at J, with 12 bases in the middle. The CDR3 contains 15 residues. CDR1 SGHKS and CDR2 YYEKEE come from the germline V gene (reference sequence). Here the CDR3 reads CASSLRVKTNEKLFF. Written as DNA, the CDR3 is TGTGCCAGCAGCCTCAGGGTGAAGACTAATGAAAAACTGTTTTTT.

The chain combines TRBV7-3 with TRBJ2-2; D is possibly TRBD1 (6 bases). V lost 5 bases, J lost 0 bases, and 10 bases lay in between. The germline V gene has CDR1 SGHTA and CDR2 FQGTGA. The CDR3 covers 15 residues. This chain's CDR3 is CASSAGTPNTGELFF. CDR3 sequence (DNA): TGTGCCAGCAGCGCCGGGACACCGAACACCGGGGAGCTGTTTTTT. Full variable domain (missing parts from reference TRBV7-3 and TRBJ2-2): GAGVSQTPSNKVTEKGKYVELRCDPISGHTALYWYRQSLGQGPEFLIYFQGTGAADDSGLPNDRFFAVRPEGSVSTLKIQRTERGDSAVYLCASSAGTPNTGELFFGEGSRLTVL.

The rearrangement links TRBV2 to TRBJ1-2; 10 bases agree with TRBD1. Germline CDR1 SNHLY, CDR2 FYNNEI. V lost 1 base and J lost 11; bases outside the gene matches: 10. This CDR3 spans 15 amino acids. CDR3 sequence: CASSEGVWTGGHYTF. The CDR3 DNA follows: TGTGCCAGCAGTGAAGGAGTTTGGACAGGGGGACATTACACCTTC.

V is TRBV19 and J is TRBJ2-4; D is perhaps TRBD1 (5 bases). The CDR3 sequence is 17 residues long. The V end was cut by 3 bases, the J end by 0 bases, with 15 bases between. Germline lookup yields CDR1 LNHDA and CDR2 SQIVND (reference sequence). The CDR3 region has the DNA TGTGCCAGTAGTATGAATTTGGGGCAGTTAGCCAAAAACATTCAGTACTTC. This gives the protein CASSMNLGQLAKNIQYF.

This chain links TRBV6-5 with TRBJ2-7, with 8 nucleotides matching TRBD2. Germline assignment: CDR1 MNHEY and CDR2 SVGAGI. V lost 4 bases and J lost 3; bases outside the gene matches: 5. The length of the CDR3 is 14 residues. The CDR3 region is CASSSSAGGYEQYF. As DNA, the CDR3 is TGTGCCAGCAGTTCCTCCGCGGGGGGCTACGAGCAGTACTTC.

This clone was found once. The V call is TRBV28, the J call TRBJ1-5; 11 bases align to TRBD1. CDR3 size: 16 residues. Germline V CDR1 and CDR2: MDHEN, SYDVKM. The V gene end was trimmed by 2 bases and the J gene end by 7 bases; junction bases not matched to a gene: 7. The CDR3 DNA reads TGTGCCAGCAGTTTAGCTAGGGGACAGGGGGAACAGCCCCAGCATTTT. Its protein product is CASSLARGQGEQPQHF.

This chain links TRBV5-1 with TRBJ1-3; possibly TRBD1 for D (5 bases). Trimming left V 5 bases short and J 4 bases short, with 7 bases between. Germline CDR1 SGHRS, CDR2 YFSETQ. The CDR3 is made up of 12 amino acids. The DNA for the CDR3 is TGCGCCAGCAGGGACATGGGAAACACCATATATTTT. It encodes CASRDMGNTIYF.

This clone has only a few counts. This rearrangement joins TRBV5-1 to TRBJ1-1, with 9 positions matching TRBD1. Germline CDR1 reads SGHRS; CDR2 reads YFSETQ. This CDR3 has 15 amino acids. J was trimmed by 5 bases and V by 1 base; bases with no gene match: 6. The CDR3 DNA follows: TGCGCCAGCAGCTTGTACGGACAGGGGAGAACTGAAGCTTTCTTT. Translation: CASSLYGQGRTEAFF.

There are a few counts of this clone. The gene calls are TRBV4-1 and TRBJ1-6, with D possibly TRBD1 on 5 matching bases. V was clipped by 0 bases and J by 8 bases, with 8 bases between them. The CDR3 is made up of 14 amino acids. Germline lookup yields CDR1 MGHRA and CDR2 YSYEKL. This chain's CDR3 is CASSQEGRDSPLHF. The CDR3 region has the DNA TGCGCCAGCAGCCAAGAGGGCAGGGATTCACCCCTCCACTTT.

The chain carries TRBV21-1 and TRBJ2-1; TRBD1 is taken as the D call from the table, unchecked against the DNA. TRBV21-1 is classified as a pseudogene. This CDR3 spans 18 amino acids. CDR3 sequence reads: CASSKAVPGQSPGNEQFF. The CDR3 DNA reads TGTGCCAGCAGCAAAGCCGTCCCGGGACAGTCCCCCGGCAATGAGCAGTTCTTC.

DNA of the CDR3: TGTGCCAGCAGCTTAGCTGCTAGCGGAACCCAAGAGACCCAGTACTTC. Translated: CASSLAASGTQETQYF. The J gene is TRBJ2-5, the V gene TRBV7-6; 7 bases fit TRBD2. Trimming cost V 0 bases and J 1 base; bases outside gene matches: 5. The germline gives CDR1 SGHVS, CDR2 FNYEAQ. CDR3 size: 16 residues.

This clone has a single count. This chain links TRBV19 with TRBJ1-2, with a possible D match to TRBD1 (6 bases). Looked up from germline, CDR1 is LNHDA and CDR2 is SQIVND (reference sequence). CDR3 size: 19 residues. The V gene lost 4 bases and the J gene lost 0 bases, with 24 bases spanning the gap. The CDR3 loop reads CASSRGRGTEASSNYGYTF. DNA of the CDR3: TGTGCCAGTAGTAGAGGGAGGGGGACGGAGGCGAGTTCTAACTATGGCTACACCTTC.